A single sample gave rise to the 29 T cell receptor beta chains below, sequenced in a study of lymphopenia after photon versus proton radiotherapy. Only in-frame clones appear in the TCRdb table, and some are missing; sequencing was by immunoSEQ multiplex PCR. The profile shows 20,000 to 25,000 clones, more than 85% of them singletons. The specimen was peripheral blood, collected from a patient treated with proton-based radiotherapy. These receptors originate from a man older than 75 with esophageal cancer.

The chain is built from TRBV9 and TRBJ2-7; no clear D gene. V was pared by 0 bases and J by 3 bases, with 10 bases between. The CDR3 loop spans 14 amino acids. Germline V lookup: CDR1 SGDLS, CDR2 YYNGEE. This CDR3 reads CASSVGPIDYEQYF. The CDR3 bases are TGTGCCAGCAGCGTAGGGCCGATAGACTACGAGCAGTACTTC.

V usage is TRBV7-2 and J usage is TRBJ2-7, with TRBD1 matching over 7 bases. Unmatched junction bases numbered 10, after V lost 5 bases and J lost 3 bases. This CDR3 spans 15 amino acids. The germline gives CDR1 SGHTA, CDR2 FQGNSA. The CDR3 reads CASSPRQGTLYEQYF. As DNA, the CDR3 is TGTGCCAGCAGCCCTCGACAGGGAACCCTCTACGAGCAGTACTTC.

CDR3 in amino acids: CASSYSHRMNTEAFF. The CDR3 DNA reads as TGTGCCAGCAGTTACTCACATCGCATGAACACTGAAGCTTTCTTT. The V call is TRBV6-5, the J call TRBJ1-1; D remains ambiguous. Trimming pared 0 bases from V and 0 bases from J, leaving 8 bases between. The CDR3 extends over 15 amino acids. Germline-derived CDR1 and CDR2 are MNHEY and SVGAGI.

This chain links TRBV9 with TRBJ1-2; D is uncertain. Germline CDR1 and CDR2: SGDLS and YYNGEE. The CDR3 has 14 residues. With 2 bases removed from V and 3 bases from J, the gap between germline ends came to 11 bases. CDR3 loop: CASSVTRLDYGYTF. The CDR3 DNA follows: TGTGCCAGCAGCGTGACCAGGCTTGACTATGGCTACACCTTC.

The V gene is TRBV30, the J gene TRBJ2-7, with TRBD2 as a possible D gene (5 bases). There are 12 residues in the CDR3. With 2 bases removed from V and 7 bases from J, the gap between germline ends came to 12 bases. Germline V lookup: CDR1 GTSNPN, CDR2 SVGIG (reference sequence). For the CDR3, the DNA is TGTGCCTGGAGTCCGGGATTTCGAGAGCAGTACTTC. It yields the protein CAWSPGFREQYF.

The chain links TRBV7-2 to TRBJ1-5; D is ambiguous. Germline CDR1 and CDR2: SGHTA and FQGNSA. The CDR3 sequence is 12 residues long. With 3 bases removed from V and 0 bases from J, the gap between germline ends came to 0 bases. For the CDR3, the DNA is TGTGCCAGCAGCTTTAGCAATCAGCCCCAGCATTTT. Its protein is CASSFSNQPQHF.

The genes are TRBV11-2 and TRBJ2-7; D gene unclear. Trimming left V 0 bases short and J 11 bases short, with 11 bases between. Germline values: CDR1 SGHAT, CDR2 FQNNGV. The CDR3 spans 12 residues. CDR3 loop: CASSLDSVRKYF. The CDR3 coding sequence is TGTGCCAGCAGCTTAGATTCGGTGAGGAAGTACTTC.

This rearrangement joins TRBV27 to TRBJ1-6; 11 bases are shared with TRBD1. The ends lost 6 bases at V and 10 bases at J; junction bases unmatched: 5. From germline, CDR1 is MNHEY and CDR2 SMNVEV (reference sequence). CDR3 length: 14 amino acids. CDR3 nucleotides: TGTGCCAGCAGAGGACAGGGGGCAGGATCACCCCTCCACTTT. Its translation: CASRGQGAGSPLHF.

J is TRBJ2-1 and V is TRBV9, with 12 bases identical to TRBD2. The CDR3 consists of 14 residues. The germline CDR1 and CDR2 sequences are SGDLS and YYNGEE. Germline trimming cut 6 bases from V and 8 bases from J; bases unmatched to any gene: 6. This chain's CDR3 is CASTGLAGNHEQFF. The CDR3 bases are TGTGCCAGCACCGGACTAGCGGGGAACCATGAGCAGTTCTTC.

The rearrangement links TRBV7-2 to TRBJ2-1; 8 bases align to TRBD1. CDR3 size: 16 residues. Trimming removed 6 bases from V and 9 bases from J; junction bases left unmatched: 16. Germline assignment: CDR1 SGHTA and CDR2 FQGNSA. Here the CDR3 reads CASRLRWTGPSSEQFF. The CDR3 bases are TGTGCCAGCAGACTTAGATGGACAGGGCCATCCAGTGAGCAGTTCTTC.

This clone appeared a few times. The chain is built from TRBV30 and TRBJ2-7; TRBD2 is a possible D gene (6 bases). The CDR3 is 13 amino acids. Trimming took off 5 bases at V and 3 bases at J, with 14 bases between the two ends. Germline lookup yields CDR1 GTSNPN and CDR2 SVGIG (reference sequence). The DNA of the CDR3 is TGTGCCTGGGGGGGAGGACCCAGCTACGAGCAGTACTTC. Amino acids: CAWGGGPSYEQYF.

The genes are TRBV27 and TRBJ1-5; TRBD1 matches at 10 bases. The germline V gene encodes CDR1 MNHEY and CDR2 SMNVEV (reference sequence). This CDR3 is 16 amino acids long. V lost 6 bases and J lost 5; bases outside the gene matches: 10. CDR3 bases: TGTGCCAGCAGAAGCGGGACAGGGGTTGGTGATCAGCCCCAGCATTTT. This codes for CASRSGTGVGDQPQHF.

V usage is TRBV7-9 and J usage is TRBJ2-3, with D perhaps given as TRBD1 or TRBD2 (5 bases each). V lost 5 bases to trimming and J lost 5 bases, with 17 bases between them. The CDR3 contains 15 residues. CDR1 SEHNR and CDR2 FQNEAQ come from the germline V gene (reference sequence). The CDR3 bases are TGTGCCAGCAGCCGCCCGGACTTCCAGGGAGATACGCAGTATTTT. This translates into CASSRPDFQGDTQYF.

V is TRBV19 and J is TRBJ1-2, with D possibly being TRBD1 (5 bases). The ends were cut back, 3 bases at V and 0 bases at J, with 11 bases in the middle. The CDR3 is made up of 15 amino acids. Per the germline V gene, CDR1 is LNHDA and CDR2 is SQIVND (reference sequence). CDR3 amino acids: CASSIRQTANYGYTF. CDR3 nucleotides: TGTGCCAGTAGTATTCGACAGACAGCTAACTATGGCTACACCTTC. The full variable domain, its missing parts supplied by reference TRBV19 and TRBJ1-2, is DGGITQSPKYLFRKEGQNVTLSCEQNLNHDAMYWYRQDPGQGLRLIYYSQIVNDFQKGDIAEGYSVSREKKESFPLTVTSAQKNPTAFYLCASSIRQTANYGYTFGSGTRLTVV.

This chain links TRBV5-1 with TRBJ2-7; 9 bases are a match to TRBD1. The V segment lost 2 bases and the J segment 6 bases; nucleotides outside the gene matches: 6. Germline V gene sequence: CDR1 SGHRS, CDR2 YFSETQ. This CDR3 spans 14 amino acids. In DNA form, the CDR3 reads TGCGCCAGCAGCTTTCGGGACAGGGTTTTCGAGCAGTACTTC. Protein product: CASSFRDRVFEQYF.

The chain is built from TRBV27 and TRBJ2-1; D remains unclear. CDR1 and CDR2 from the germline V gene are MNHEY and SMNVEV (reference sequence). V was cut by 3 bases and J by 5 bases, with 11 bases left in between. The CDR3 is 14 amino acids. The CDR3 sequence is CASSFASKDNEQFF. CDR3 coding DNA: TGTGCCAGCAGTTTTGCCAGTAAAGACAATGAGCAGTTCTTC.

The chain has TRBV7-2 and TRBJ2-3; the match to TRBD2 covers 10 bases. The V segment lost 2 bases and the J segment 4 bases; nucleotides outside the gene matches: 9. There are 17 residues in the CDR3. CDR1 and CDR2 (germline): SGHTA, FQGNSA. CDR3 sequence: CASSLRRLAGVPDTQYF. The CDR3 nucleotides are TGTGCCAGCAGCTTACGCCGGCTAGCGGGAGTACCAGATACGCAGTATTTT.

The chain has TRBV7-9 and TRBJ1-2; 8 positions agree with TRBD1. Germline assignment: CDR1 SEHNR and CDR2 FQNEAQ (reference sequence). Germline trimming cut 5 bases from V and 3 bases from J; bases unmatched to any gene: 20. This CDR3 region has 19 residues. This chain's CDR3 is CASSHRLFRTGSFYYGYTF. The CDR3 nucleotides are TGTGCCAGCAGCCATCGTCTATTCCGGACAGGGAGTTTCTACTATGGCTACACCTTC.

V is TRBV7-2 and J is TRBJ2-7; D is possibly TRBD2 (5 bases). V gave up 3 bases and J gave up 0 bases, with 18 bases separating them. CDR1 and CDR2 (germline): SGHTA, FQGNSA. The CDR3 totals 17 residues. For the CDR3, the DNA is TGTGCCAGCAGCTTGAGTCTTGGCGGGTTGAGCTCCTACGAGCAGTACTTC. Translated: CASSLSLGGLSSYEQYF.

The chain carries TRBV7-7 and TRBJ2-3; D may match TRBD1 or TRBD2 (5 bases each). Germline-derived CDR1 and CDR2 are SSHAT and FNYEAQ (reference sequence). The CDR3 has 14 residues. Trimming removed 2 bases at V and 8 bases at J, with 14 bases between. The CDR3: CASSLSRVGGTQYF. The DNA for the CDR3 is TGTGCCAGCAGCTTATCGAGGGTTGGGGGTACGCAGTATTTT.

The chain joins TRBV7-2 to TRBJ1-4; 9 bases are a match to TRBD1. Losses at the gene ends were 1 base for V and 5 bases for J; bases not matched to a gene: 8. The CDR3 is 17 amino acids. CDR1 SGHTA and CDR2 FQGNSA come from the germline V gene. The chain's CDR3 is CASSLVGTGSPNEKLFF. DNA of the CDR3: TGTGCCAGCAGCTTAGTAGGGACAGGGAGCCCAAATGAAAAACTGTTTTTT. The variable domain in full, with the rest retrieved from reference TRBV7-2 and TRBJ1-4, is GAGVSQSPSNKVTEKGKDVELRCDPISGHTALYWYRQSLGQGLEFLIYFQGNSAPDKSGLPSDRFSAERTGGSVSTLTIQRTQQEDSAVYLCASSLVGTGSPNEKLFFGSGTQLSVL.

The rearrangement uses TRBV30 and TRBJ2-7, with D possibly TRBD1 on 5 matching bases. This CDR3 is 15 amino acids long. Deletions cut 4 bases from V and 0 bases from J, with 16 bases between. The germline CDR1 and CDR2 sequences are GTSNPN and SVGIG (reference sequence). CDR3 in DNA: TGTGCCTGGACCCCCAGGGTTACCTACTCCTACGAGCAGTACTTC. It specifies CAWTPRVTYSYEQYF. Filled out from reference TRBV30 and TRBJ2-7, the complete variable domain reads SQTIHQWPATLVQPVGSPLSLECTVEGTSNPNLYWYRQAAGRGLQLLFYSVGIGQISSEVPQNLSASRPQDRQFILSSKKLLLSDSGFYLCAWTPRVTYSYEQYFGPGTRLTVT.

The DNA for the CDR3 is TGTGCCAGCAGCTTAGACAGGGGGCCCTCCTACGAGCAGTACTTC. This encodes CASSLDRGPSYEQYF. The genes are TRBV11-2 and TRBJ2-7, with 8 nucleotides matching TRBD1. J lost 0 bases, V lost 0 bases, and 1 base had no gene match. Germline V gene lookup returns CDR1 SGHAT and CDR2 FQNNGV. The CDR3 is made up of 15 amino acids.

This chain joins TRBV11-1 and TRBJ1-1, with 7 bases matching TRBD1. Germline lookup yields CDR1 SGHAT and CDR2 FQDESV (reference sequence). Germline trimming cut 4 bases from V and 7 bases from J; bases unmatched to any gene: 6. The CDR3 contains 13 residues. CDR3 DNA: TGTGCCAGCAGCTCAGGACAGGTGGTTGAAGCTTTCTTT. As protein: CASSSGQVVEAFF.

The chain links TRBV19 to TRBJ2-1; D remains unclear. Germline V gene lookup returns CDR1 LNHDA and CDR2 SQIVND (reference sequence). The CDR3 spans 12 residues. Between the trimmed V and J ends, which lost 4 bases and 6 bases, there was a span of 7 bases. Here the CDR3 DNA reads TGTGCCAGTAGTACGAGACTCAATGAGCAGTTCTTC. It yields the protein CASSTRLNEQFF. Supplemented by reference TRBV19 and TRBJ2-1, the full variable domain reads DGGITQSPKYLFRKEGQNVTLSCEQNLNHDAMYWYRQDPGQGLRLIYYSQIVNDFQKGDIAEGYSVSREKKESFPLTVTSAQKNPTAFYLCASSTRLNEQFFGPGTRLTVL.

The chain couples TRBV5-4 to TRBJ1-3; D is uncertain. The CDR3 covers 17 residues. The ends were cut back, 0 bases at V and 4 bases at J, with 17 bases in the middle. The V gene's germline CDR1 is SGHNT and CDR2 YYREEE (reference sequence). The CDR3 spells CASSLGDEGLPGNTIYF. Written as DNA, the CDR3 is TGTGCCAGCAGCTTGGGGGATGAGGGTTTGCCCGGAAACACCATATATTTT.

The CDR3 loop is CASSEQGQGNLYEQYF. CDR3 in DNA: TGTGCCAGCAGTGAACAGGGACAGGGTAATCTTTACGAGCAGTACTTC. This chain joins TRBV6-1 and TRBJ2-7; the match to TRBD1 covers 9 bases. CDR3 length: 16 residues. The junction had 9 bases not matched to a gene; V was cut back by 2 bases and J by 4 bases. Germline-derived CDR1 and CDR2 are MNHNS and SASEGT.

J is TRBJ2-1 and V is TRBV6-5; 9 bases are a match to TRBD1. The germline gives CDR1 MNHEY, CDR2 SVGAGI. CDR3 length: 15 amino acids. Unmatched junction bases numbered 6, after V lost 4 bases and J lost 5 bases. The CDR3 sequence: CASSWTGTGNNEQFF. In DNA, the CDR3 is TGTGCCAGCAGTTGGACCGGGACAGGGAACAATGAGCAGTTCTTC.

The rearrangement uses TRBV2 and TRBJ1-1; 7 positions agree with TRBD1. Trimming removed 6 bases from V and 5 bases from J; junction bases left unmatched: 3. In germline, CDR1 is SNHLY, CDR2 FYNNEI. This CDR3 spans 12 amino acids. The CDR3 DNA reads TGTGCCAGCAGGGGACAGTTTACTGAAGCTTTCTTT. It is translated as CASRGQFTEAFF.